This T cell receptor beta chain derives from a study of shared clonotypes between healthy human individuals. General study results and limits: Generally, estimated richness proved larger in naive subsets than it did in memory subsets.

The genomic DNA of each subset was split evenly across several immunoSEQ plates. Repertoires were generated with immunoSEQ multiplex PCR, while TCRdb's copy carries only in-frame clones and drops some. Among 2 million to 3 million clones listed, approximately 94% were seen once. As regards this clone: Its antigen is not known.

Germline lookup yields CDR1 LNHDA and CDR2 SQIVND (reference sequence). The ends lost 3 bases at V and 1 base at J; junction bases unmatched: 15. This CDR3 is 19 amino acids long. The chain couples TRBV19 to TRBJ1-1, with TRBD1 matching over 9 bases. Sequencing was carried out using naive CD4+ T cells sorted from blood. Subset: CD45RA+ positively selected. The TCR originated in a man aged 18-30 years in good health. The CDR3 DNA reads as TGTGCCAGTAGTATCTCATCGAGAATAGGGACAGGGCGGAACACTGAAGCTTTCTTT. Its protein product is CASSISSRIGTGRNTEAFF.